This T cell receptor (beta chain) was captured by sequencing in a study of blood T cells in healthy people across ages. Study-wide results and limits: Lack of knowledge of donor CMV status possibly confounded expanded clonotype changes. TCR beta diversity was tightly associated with the proportion of naive T cells. Estimates of total diversity, which came from one million sequenced T cells, were considered to be underestimates.

Per sample, a minimum of 6.5 million PBMCs were isolated. A second about 7 to 11 cycle PCR used barcoded and J-beta primers. TCRdb recomputed calls from the 5' RACE reads with MiXCR, one row per CDR3 protein. The data show approximately 790,000 distinct CDR3 sequences, 60% to 80% seen once. CDR1 DFQATT and CDR2 SNEGSKA come from the germline V gene (reference sequence). The CDR3 contains 14 residues. Unmatched junction bases numbered 7, after V lost 5 bases and J lost 5 bases. For this clonotype: Its matching antigen is unknown.

V is TRBV20-1 and J is TRBJ2-1; 9 bases are a match to TRBD2. The clonotype comes from a man aged 25-45 years in good health. The sample taken for sequencing was blood. The CDR3 reads CSAASSGVDNEQFF. The CDR3 DNA reads TGCAGTGCTGCCTCTAGCGGGGTCGACAATGAGCAGTTCTTC.